This T cell receptor (beta chain) was obtained from a study of OX40 agonist ivuxolimab in advanced cancers. Study results and caveats: Among the lowest peripheral clonal expansion occurred in 0.1-3.0 mg/kg partial responders.

The germline V gene encodes CDR1 SGHRS and CDR2 YFSETQ. V lost 0 bases, J lost 0 bases, and 0 bases lay in between. The CDR3 extends over 12 amino acids. Clones were read by immunoSEQ multiplex PCR, and TCRdb kept only the in-frame ones, dropping some. The table shows around 45,000 clones, with 77% occurring only once. Note on this clone: Antigen: not known.

Autoimmune disease history or systemic immunosuppression disqualified patients. Sampling times: baseline, cycle 4 day 1, cycle 7 day 1. Specimen: CD4+ or CD8+ T cells sorted from blood, collected in a trial of the OX40 agonist ivuxolimab. The gene calls are TRBV5-1 and TRBJ1-2; D is unresolved. The TCR originated in an adult with an advanced solid tumor such as melanoma, head and neck, liver or kidney cancer. DNA of the CDR3: TGCGCCAGCAGCTTGGCTAACTATGGCTACACCTTC. The encoded protein is CASSLANYGYTF.